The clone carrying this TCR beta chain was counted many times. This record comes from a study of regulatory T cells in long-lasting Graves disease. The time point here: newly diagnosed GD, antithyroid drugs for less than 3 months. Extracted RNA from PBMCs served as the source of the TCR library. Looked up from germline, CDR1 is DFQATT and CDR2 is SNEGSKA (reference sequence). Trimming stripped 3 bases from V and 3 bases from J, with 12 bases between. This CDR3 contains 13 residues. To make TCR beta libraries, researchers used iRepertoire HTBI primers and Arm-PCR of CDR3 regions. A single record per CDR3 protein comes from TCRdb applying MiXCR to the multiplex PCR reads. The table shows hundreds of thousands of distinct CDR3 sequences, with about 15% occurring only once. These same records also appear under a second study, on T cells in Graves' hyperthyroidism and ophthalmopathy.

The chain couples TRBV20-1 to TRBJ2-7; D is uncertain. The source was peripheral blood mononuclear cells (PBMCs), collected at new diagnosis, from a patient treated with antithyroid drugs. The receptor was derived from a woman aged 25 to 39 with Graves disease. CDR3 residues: CSASPSNDYEQYF. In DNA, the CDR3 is TGCAGTGCTAGCCCATCCAACGACTACGAGCAGTACTTC.